This TCR beta chain was recorded in a study of blood T cells in healthy people across ages (dated by TCRdb to the mid-2010s). Regarding the complete study: In model experiments, template switching captured about one uniquely barcoded TCR beta cDNA molecule for every two T cells. Using deep sequencing normalized with unique cDNA molecular identifiers, the study measured how TCR beta repertoire diversity changes with age. The donors were split into four age groups: young (average approximately 16 years), middle-aged (nearly 40), aged (more than 60) and long-lived (under 85). To avoid experimental bias, donors of different ages were randomly spread across the sequencing lanes. The study analyzed two additional independent replicas of 1 million unique cDNA reads from the same blood draw for two donors, one aged 18 to 30 and one aged 80 or older. Study-level results and caveats: The long-lived group showed more naive CD4+ T cells, fewer expanded clones and increased TCR diversity than the aged group, suggesting age selection. The CMV infection status of donors was not known, potentially confounding age-related changes in expanded clonotypes. Observed TCR beta diversity per million T cells fell roughly linearly with age, and a significant reduction was already apparent by age about 36. Observed TCR beta diversity correlated strongly with the percentage of naive T cells measured by flow cytometry. Estimates of total diversity based on one million sequenced T cells were regarded as lower bounds and as underestimates. Since profiling was done on bulk unsorted PBMCs, naive and antigen-experienced compartments could not be conclusively compared.

This clonotype was seen only a few times. Its binding antigen is unknown. Within one base of it there is no much larger clone, and no base qualities were kept. From a lookup of the germline V gene, CDR1 and CDR2 are ENHRY and SYGVKD. The CDR3 sequence holds 13 residues, the cysteine and phenylalanine included. Only the CDR3 region is kept as DNA, spanning 39 bases read in frame from base 1. At the junction V is shortened by 10 bases and J by 6 bases, with 16 bases in between. The library was made by 5' RACE. The reads were generated on an Illumina HiSeq 2500. The second PCR ran for roughly 7 to 11 cycles and used a J-beta primer mix along with a sample-barcoded 5' primer. Each TCR beta cDNA molecule received a unique molecular identifier from a template-switch 5' adaptor carrying 12 random nucleotides. Each sample yielded at least 3 million CDR3-containing paired-end reads. The Mint cDNA synthesis kit, primed by a TRBC-specific oligonucleotide, was used to synthesize first-strand cDNA from all RNA. Following uracil-DNA glycosylase treatment, all cDNA underwent a first 18-cycle PCR with the universal primers M1SS and BC2_uni_R. In the original analysis: For normalization, 1 million high-quality reads, each with a distinct molecular identifier, were randomly selected from each sample. Instead of being binned into consensus sequences, reads with shared molecular identifiers were discarded. CDR3 identification, clonotype clustering and error correction used MiTCR with a Q25 quality threshold and the strictest error-elimination algorithm. A nonparametric unseen species model using Euler transformation provided a lower-bound estimate of total TCR beta diversity. TCRdb reprocessed the public reads (quality trimming at Q25 with fastp, clone calling with MiXCR) and kept in-frame beta chains. Rows are unified per CDR3 protein, each entry keeping the most common DNA and genes. The V and J calls follow TCRdb's processing rather than the paper's. The sample contains more than 1,400,000 distinct CDR3 sequences, approximately 38% of them found a single time. The ten largest clones represent roughly 7.7% of the sample.

Donors were about 36 systemically healthy Caucasian individuals from Russia aged roughly 6 to 100 years. Each donor gave approximately 9.4 milliliters of peripheral blood, drawn into EDTA-treated Vacutainer tubes. Ficoll-Paque density-gradient centrifugation was used to isolate PBMCs, with at least 7 million obtained per sample. Trizol reagent was used to extract total RNA from PBMCs, with at least 5.5 micrograms per sample. Naive CD45RAhigh/CD27high T cell percentages were measured by flow cytometry on a PBMC aliquot from every donor. Recombination connected TRBV10-3 to TRBJ1-5, and the D gene may be TRBD1, 5 bases matching. The TCR was taken from a woman aged 18-29 years in good health. What was sequenced was blood. The sequence in DNA is TGTGCCACCAACCAGGACGACAGTCAGCCCCAGCATTTT. Its coded protein is CATNQDDSQPQHF.